A selection of T cell receptor beta chains follows, all from one sample in a study of cytomegalovirus exposure and HLA in healthy donors. TCRdb's table, derived via immunoSEQ multiplex PCR, lists solely in-frame clones and lacks some. The sample includes 150,000 to 200,000 clones, about 87% of them seen just once. The specimen sequenced was PBMCs. Receptors were obtained from a woman between 18 and 30 years old in good health and CMV-seronegative. The conserved cysteine and the conserved F or W are not part of the CDR3 here.

v_call: TRBV30; cdr3_aa: AWSPPDRQGAKDEQY
v_call: TRBV4-3; cdr3_aa: ASSQDFTSGTNTGELF
v_call: TRBV6-1; cdr3_aa: ASRMGLAAYNEQF
v_call: TRBV7-9; cdr3_aa: ASSPGQAAGGYT
v_call: TRBV7-2; cdr3_aa: ASSPPAGVQY
v_call: TRBV30; cdr3_aa: AWSRPGVTEAF
v_call: TRBV4-1; cdr3_aa: ASRGPGAYNEQF
v_call: TRBV7-9; cdr3_aa: ASSLQTGGLTEAF
v_call: TRBV19; cdr3_aa: ASSIGEGRVGYQPQH
v_call: TRBV11-2; cdr3_aa: ASSLDRLSGYT
v_call: TRBV14; cdr3_aa: ASSQDEGQGAAEAF
v_call: TRBV4-2; cdr3_aa: ASSQDLPSGGGETQY
v_call: TRBV2; cdr3_aa: ASRVRSNYGYT
v_call: TRBV15; cdr3_aa: ATSRDMGTDQPQH
v_call: TRBV30; cdr3_aa: AWSGQQVSMNTEAF
v_call: TRBV6-1; cdr3_aa: ATPGTSNTGELF
v_call: TRBV4-1; cdr3_aa: ASSRDSLSSYEQY